The source of this T cell receptor (beta chain) is a study of blood T cell repertoires in COVID-19. Study-wide background: The United States, Italy and Spain were the sources of the acute and convalescent COVID-19 samples.

There are a few counts of this clone. Trimming at V came to 6 bases and at J to 7 bases, leaving 10 bases not matched to a gene. CDR1 MNHEY and CDR2 SVGAGI come from the germline V gene. The CDR3 consists of 15 residues. Assay: immunoSEQ multiplex PCR; the TCRdb copy retains only in-frame clones and omits some. The table records nearly 350,000 clones, around 82% of them present only once. The receptor's source is a man in his thirties or forties with active or convalescent COVID-19. The sample comprised peripheral blood. This chain connects TRBV6-5 to TRBJ1-5; 9 bases agree with TRBD1. The DNA of the CDR3 is TGTGCCAGCAGCCCAACCGACAGGGGGGGCCAGCCCCAGCATTTT. Protein: CASSPTDRGGQPQHF.